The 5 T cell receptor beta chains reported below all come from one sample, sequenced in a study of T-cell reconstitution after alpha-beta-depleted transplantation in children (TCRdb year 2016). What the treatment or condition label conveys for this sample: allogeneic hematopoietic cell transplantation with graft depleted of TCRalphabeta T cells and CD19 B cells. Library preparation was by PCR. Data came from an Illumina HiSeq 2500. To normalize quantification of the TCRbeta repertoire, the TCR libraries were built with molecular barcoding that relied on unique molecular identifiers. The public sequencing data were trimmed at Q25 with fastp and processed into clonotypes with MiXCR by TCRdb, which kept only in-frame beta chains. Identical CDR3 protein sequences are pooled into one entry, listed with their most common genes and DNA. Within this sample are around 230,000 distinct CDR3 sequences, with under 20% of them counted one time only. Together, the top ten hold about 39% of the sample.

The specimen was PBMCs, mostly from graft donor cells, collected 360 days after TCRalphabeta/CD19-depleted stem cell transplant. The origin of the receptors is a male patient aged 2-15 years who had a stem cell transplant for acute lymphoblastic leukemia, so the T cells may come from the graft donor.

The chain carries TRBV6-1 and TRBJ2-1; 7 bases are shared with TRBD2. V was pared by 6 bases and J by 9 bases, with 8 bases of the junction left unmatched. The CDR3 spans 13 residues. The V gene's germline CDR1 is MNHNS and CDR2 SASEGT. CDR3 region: CASSQGGSSEQFF. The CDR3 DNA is TGTGCCAGCAGCCAGGGCGGGAGCAGTGAGCAGTTCTTC.

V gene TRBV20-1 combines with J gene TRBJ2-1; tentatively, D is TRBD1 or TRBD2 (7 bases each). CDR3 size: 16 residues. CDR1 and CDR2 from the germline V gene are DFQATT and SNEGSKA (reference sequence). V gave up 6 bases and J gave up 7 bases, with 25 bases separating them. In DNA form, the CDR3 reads TGCAGTGCCTGGCTAGGGGGCGGGAGCTTGACGAATGAGCAGTTCTTC. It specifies CSAWLGGGSLTNEQFF.

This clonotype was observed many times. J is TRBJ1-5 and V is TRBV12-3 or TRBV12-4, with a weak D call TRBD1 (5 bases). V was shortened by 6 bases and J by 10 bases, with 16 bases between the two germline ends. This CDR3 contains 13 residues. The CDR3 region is CASSPTVDSPQHF. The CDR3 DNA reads TGTGCCAGCAGCCCTACCGTTGACAGCCCCCAGCATTTT.

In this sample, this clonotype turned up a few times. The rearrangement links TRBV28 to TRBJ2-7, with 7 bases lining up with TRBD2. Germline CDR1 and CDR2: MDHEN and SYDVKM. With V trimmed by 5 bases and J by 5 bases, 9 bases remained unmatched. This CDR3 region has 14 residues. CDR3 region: CASSGGVLPHEQYF. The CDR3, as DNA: TGTGCCAGCAGTGGGGGGGTTCTTCCCCACGAGCAGTACTTC.

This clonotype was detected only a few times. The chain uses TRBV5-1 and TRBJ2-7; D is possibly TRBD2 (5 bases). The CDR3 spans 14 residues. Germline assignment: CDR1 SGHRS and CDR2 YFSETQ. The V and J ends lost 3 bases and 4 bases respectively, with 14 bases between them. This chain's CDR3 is CASSSGLDPYEQYF. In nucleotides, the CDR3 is TGCGCCAGCAGCTCAGGACTTGACCCTTACGAGCAGTACTTC.